The 30 T cell receptor beta chains presented below share a single source sample, sequenced in a study of T-cell reconstitution after alpha-beta-depleted transplantation in children. Unique molecular identifiers were used in preparing the TCRbeta library. TCRdb independently ran MiXCR on the PCR reads; one entry per CDR3 protein. The sample includes under 750,000 distinct CDR3 sequences, 23% of them seen just once. This material consisted of PBMCs, mostly from graft donor cells, taken 360 days after TCRalphabeta/CD19-depleted stem cell transplant. The receptors shown here come from a boy less than two years old who had a stem cell transplant for acute myeloid leukemia, so the T cells may come from the graft donor.

The rearrangement uses TRBV10-3 and TRBJ2-1, with a weak D call TRBD1 (5 bases). The CDR3 has 13 residues. Germline values: CDR1 ENHRY, CDR2 SYGVKD. Between the trimmed V and J ends, which lost 5 bases and 8 bases, there was a span of 13 bases. The CDR3 reads CAISSSGADEQFF. DNA for the CDR3: TGTGCCATCAGTTCTTCTGGGGCTGATGAGCAGTTCTTC.

V and J are TRBV20-1 and TRBJ1-1, with TRBD1 as a possible D gene (6 bases). Germline V gene lookup returns CDR1 DFQATT and CDR2 SNEGSKA (reference sequence). Trimming pared 6 bases from V and 5 bases from J, leaving 16 bases between. This CDR3 region has 13 residues. The CDR3 nucleotides read TGCAGTGCCTCCCACTGGGGGGCTACTGAAGCTTTCTTT. As protein: CSASHWGATEAFF.

Worth noting for this clonotype: One base away lies a much larger clone, so this may be a sequencing read error. The genes are TRBV13 and TRBJ2-2; maybe TRBD1 (6 bases). V gave up 1 base and J gave up 3 bases, with 9 bases separating them. Germline V gene lookup returns CDR1 PRHDT and CDR2 FYEKMQ (reference sequence). CDR3 length equals 15 residues. CDR3 loop: CASSLVAGDTGELFF. CDR3 coding DNA: TGTGCCAGCAGCTTAGTGGCAGGGGACACCGGGGAGCTGTTTTTT.

The chain has TRBV5-5 and TRBJ1-5; D perhaps matches TRBD1 (5 bases). The CDR3 totals 16 residues. V was pared by 0 bases and J by 2 bases, with 12 bases between. Germline V gives CDR1 SGHKS, CDR2 YYEKEE (reference sequence). The CDR3 coding sequence is TGTGCCAGCAGCTTGGCCCTCGGGGGGGGCAATCAGCCCCAGCATTTT. Translation gives CASSLALGGGNQPQHF.

This clonotype appeared many times. The chain recombines TRBV11-2 with TRBJ1-2; D is possibly TRBD1 (5 bases). The CDR3 contains 14 residues. Between the trimmed V and J ends, which lost 6 bases and 7 bases, there was a span of 18 bases. Germline CDR1 SGHAT, CDR2 FQNNGV. The CDR3 spells CASSADQGLGGYTF. CDR3 coding DNA: TGTGCCAGCAGTGCGGATCAGGGTCTGGGTGGCTACACCTTC.

The chain joins TRBV6-2 or TRBV6-3 to TRBJ1-2, with D hard to call. CDR1 MNHEY and CDR2 SVGEGT come from the germline V gene. This CDR3 contains 12 residues. V was trimmed by 6 bases and J by 8 bases, leaving 13 bases between them. As DNA, the CDR3 is TGTGCCAGCAGCTACCGACAAGCCGGCTACACCTTC. As protein: CASSYRQAGYTF.

This clonotype was seen only a few times. The chain carries TRBV20-1 and TRBJ1-1; D gene uncertain. Germline CDR1 reads DFQATT; CDR2 reads SNEGSKA (reference sequence). Trimming took 0 bases from V and 1 from J, leaving 12 bases between them. This CDR3 region has 15 residues. The CDR3 DNA follows: TGCAGTGCTAGAGATCTCTGGGGAGGGAACACTGAAGCTTTCTTT. Translated, it gives CSARDLWGGNTEAFF.

This clonotype appeared a few times. CDR3 amino acids: CSVVGDGNGYTF. The CDR3 DNA reads TGCAGCGTTGTCGGGGACGGTAATGGCTACACCTTC. The chain combines TRBV29-1 with TRBJ1-2; maybe TRBD1 (5 bases). Germline V gene lookup returns CDR1 SQVTM and CDR2 ANQGSEA. V lost 4 bases and J lost 6, with 12 bases in between. The CDR3 has 12 residues. The full variable domain, in which reference TRBV29-1 and TRBJ1-2 provide the parts outside the CDR3, is SAVISQKPSRDICQRGTSLTIQCQVDSQVTMMFWYRQQPGQSLTLIATANQGSEATYESGFVIDKFPISRPNLTFSTLTVSNMSPEDSSIYLCSVVGDGNGYTFGSGTRLTVV.

The genes are TRBV6-2 or TRBV6-3 and TRBJ1-5; no clear D. Germline V gene data show CDR1 as MNHEY and CDR2 as SVGEGT. This CDR3 contains 15 residues. The germline V and J ends were trimmed by 4 bases and 3 bases, with 13 bases remaining between them. The CDR3 DNA is TGTGCCAGCAGTTCCGGATGGGGTTCCAATCAGCCCCAGCATTTT. Its protein product is CASSSGWGSNQPQHF.

The chain combines TRBV15 with TRBJ1-2; D is uncertain. V lost 0 bases and J lost 4, with 18 bases in between. The CDR3 is made up of 17 amino acids. Germline V gene data show CDR1 as LNHNV and CDR2 as YYDKDF (reference sequence). The CDR3 loop reads CATSRDPRGLEGYGYTF. CDR3 DNA: TGTGCCACCAGCAGAGATCCCCGAGGGTTAGAGGGCTATGGCTACACCTTC.

This clonotype was found many times. This chain links TRBV6-5 with TRBJ1-1; D is perhaps TRBD1 (5 bases). Germline CDR1 reads MNHEY; CDR2 reads SVGAGI. This CDR3 region has 13 residues. Trimming left V 2 bases short and J 1 base short, with 5 bases between. The CDR3 nucleotides read TGTGCCAGCAGTTACACAGGGAACACTGAAGCTTTCTTT. It is translated as CASSYTGNTEAFF.

This clonotype was counted ten times or more. This chain uses TRBV5-1 with TRBJ2-7; 9 bases agree with TRBD2. The junction had 3 bases not matched to a gene; V was cut back by 4 bases and J by 1 base. The length of the CDR3 is 14 residues. The V gene's germline CDR1 is SGHRS and CDR2 YFSETQ. DNA of the CDR3: TGCGCCAGCAGCGCGGGACTAGCATCCTACGAGCAGTACTTC. Its translation is CASSAGLASYEQYF.

V is TRBV7-2 and J is TRBJ2-1, with 10 bases identical to TRBD2. The trim removed 5 bases at V and 7 bases at J, leaving 8 bases unmatched. CDR1 and CDR2 (germline): SGHTA, FQGNSA. The CDR3 length is 15 residues. CDR3 in DNA: TGTGCCAGCAGCCTGCAGCGGGGGGGGGGAAATGAGCAGTTCTTC. This codes for CASSLQRGGGNEQFF. The variable domain in full, with the rest retrieved from reference TRBV7-2 and TRBJ2-1, is GAGVSQSPSNKVTEKGKDVELRCDPISGHTALYWYRQSLGQGLEFLIYFQGNSAPDKSGLPSDRFSAERTGGSVSTLTIQRTQQEDSAVYLCASSLQRGGGNEQFFGPGTRLTVL.

In its sample, this clonotype was seen many times. The V and J genes are TRBV20-1 and TRBJ2-2; D is unresolved. The CDR3 consists of 11 residues. The V end lost 4 bases, the J end lost 5 bases, and 5 bases lay between the germline ends. Looked up from germline, CDR1 is DFQATT and CDR2 is SNEGSKA (reference sequence). The CDR3 protein is CSAIGTGELFF. The DNA of the CDR3 is TGCAGTGCTATCGGGACCGGGGAGCTGTTTTTT.

The chain uses TRBV2 and TRBJ2-2; no definite D call. The CDR3 consists of 12 residues. The V gene lost 10 bases and the J gene lost 7 bases, with 13 bases spanning the gap. In germline, CDR1 is SNHLY, CDR2 FYNNEI. The CDR3 loop is CATHRASGELFF. The CDR3 DNA sequence: TGTGCCACCCACCGTGCTAGCGGGGAGCTGTTTTTT.

This clonotype was seen many times. The chain is built from TRBV12-3 or TRBV12-4 and TRBJ2-5; D may be TRBD2 (6 bases). Trimming took off 6 bases at V and 4 bases at J, with 15 bases between the two ends. The CDR3 runs to 14 residues. The CDR3, as DNA: TGTGCCAGCAGCCAACCGGGCGGGGCAGAGACCCAGTACTTC. It encodes CASSQPGGAETQYF.

The gene calls are TRBV20-1 and TRBJ1-2, with D perhaps matching TRBD1 (5 bases). This CDR3 has 14 residues. Germline V gene data show CDR1 as DFQATT and CDR2 as SNEGSKA (reference sequence). Trimming took off 1 base at V and 8 bases at J, with 17 bases between the two ends. This CDR3 is CSARGEYRSDGYTF. For the CDR3, the DNA is TGCAGTGCTAGAGGGGAGTACAGGTCAGACGGCTACACCTTC.

Ten or more counts support this clonotype. The chain uses TRBV29-1 and TRBJ2-7; a possible D gene is TRBD2 (6 bases). Trimming removed 7 bases at V and 6 bases at J, with 19 bases between. Germline V gene lookup returns CDR1 SQVTM and CDR2 ANQGSEA. This CDR3 is built from 13 residues. Here the CDR3 DNA reads TGCAGCGCTAAGGGGCCCCGGGGGTCCGAGCAGTACTTC. This sequence encodes CSAKGPRGSEQYF.

A few counts support this clonotype. The gene calls are TRBV6-5 and TRBJ1-5, with TRBD1 as a possible D gene (5 bases). Trimming took off 5 bases at V and 7 bases at J, with 21 bases between the two ends. The CDR3 is made up of 16 amino acids. Germline V CDR1 and CDR2: MNHEY, SVGAGI. CDR3: CASSHGRDRFEQPQHF. The CDR3 nucleotides are TGTGCCAGCAGTCACGGCCGGGACCGCTTTGAACAGCCCCAGCATTTT.

This clonotype was picked up many times. V is TRBV5-1 and J is TRBJ1-1, with D maybe TRBD1 (5 bases). CDR1 and CDR2 (germline): SGHRS, YFSETQ. Trimming cost V 5 bases and J 4 bases, with 18 bases left between them. The CDR3 sequence is 15 residues long. DNA for the CDR3: TGCGCCAGCAGTATATTGTCGGGGCAAAGCACTGAAGCTTTCTTT. Amino acids: CASSILSGQSTEAFF.

J is TRBJ2-3 and V is TRBV4-2; TRBD1 matches at 9 bases. CDR3 length equals 17 residues. Germline assignment: CDR1 LGHNA and CDR2 YNFKEQ. V lost 0 bases and J lost 3; bases outside the gene matches: 7. The CDR3 DNA reads TGTGCCAGCAGCCAAGACTTGGGGGACAGGGAAACAGATACGCAGTATTTT. Protein product: CASSQDLGDRETDTQYF.

This clonotype was seen a few times. The chain combines TRBV7-2 with TRBJ1-2; 7 bases are shared with TRBD1. Per germline, CDR1 SGHTA and CDR2 FQGNSA. CDR3 length: 14 amino acids. Trimming at V came to 7 bases and at J to 7 bases, leaving 12 bases not matched to a gene. The CDR3 protein is CASTLTYRGSGYTF. The CDR3 DNA reads TGTGCCAGCACCCTGACTTACAGGGGTAGTGGCTACACCTTC.

The CDR3 coding sequence is TGCGCCAGCAGCTGGACCAGGGGGGGGAACACTGAAGCTTTCTTT. This translates into CASSWTRGGNTEAFF. The genes are TRBV5-1 and TRBJ1-1, with TRBD1 matching over 7 bases. The length of the CDR3 is 15 residues. Losses at the gene ends were 3 bases for V and 1 base for J; bases not matched to a gene: 6. In germline, CDR1 is SGHRS, CDR2 YFSETQ.

This clonotype was counted at least ten times. CDR3 sequence reads: CSVDPKSDTQYF. CDR3 coding DNA: TGCAGCGTTGACCCTAAGAGCGATACGCAGTATTTT. The J gene is TRBJ2-3, the V gene TRBV29-1; D ambiguous. Looked up from germline, CDR1 is SQVTM and CDR2 is ANQGSEA. The CDR3 has 12 residues. Trimming took 3 bases from V and 6 from J, leaving 10 bases between them.

The gene calls are TRBV20-1 and TRBJ1-2; tentatively, D is TRBD1 (5 bases). This CDR3 comprises 14 residues. The V end was cut by 0 bases, the J end by 4 bases, with 12 bases between. Germline V gene data show CDR1 as DFQATT and CDR2 as SNEGSKA (reference sequence). CDR3 nucleotide sequence: TGCAGTGCTAGAGACCTACAGGAAGCCTATGGCTACACCTTC. Translation gives CSARDLQEAYGYTF.

This sequence joins TRBV12-3 or TRBV12-4 and TRBJ1-6; 7 bases line up with TRBD1. CDR3 size: 14 residues. The junction had 6 bases not matched to a gene; V was cut back by 6 bases and J by 7 bases. The DNA for the CDR3 is TGTGCCAGCAGCCGCCGGGACAGCAATTCACCCCTCCACTTT. Its translation: CASSRRDSNSPLHF.

CDR3 loop: CASRLTSSSYEQYV. CDR3 nucleotides: TGCGCCAGCAGGCTCACTTCGAGCTCCTACGAGCAGTACGTC. The chain is built from TRBV5-1 and TRBJ2-7; no clear D gene. The V and J ends lost 5 bases and 0 bases respectively, with 12 bases between them. Germline CDR1 is SGHRS and CDR2 is YFSETQ. The CDR3 loop spans 14 amino acids.

This clonotype occurred many times. The chain joins TRBV20-1 to TRBJ1-1; D unclear. CDR1 DFQATT and CDR2 SNEGSKA come from the germline V gene (reference sequence). V was pared by 5 bases and J by 2 bases, with 12 bases between. This CDR3 contains 13 residues. CDR3 DNA sequence: TGCAGTGCTGGGGTGGGGAGAAACACTGAAGCTTTCTTT. This codes for CSAGVGRNTEAFF.

This clonotype has a count of ten or more. The chain is built from TRBV5-5 and TRBJ2-5, with a weak D call TRBD1 (6 bases). Trimming took 4 bases from V and 0 from J, leaving 13 bases between them. CDR1 is SGHKS and CDR2 is YYEKEE in the germline V gene (reference sequence). The CDR3 is 15 residues long. CDR3 DNA sequence: TGTGCCAGCAGCCTGGACAGATCGTACCAAGAGACCCAGTACTTC. Its protein is CASSLDRSYQETQYF.

The rearrangement uses TRBV20-1 and TRBJ2-5; tentative D call: TRBD2 (7 bases). The germline V gene has CDR1 DFQATT and CDR2 SNEGSKA (reference sequence). V lost 6 bases and J 5 bases, leaving 19 bases between the germline ends. CDR3 length: 14 residues. DNA of the CDR3: TGCAGTGCAAGTCCGGGGGGCATCGTGGAGACCCAGTACTTC. This translates into CSASPGGIVETQYF.